Listed here are 9 T cell receptor beta chains from one sample, sequenced in a study of T cell repertoires in cytomegalovirus infection. For these TCRs, the target antigens are not known. TCRdb reprocessed the reads via MiXCR and lists one record per CDR3 protein. The sample contains some 500,000 distinct CDR3 sequences, 25% to 35% of which appear only once. Sequences were derived from cultured PBMCs, sampled from culture after CMV antigen stimulation. The receptors were gathered from a human donor in good health (CMV status not recorded). Some clones in this sample may be carry-over from other donors' samples.

A few counts support this clonotype. The genes are TRBV12-3 or TRBV12-4 and TRBJ2-3; D not resolved. V lost 1 base to trimming and J lost 6 bases, with 11 bases between them. The CDR3 extends over 14 amino acids. The CDR3 DNA reads TGTGCCAGCAGTTTAGGTCCCCGGAGCGATACGCAGTATTTT. Translation gives CASSLGPRSDTQYF.

This clonotype was detected only a few times. V gene TRBV19 combines with J gene TRBJ2-2; 12 positions agree with TRBD2. Germline loops: CDR1 LNHDA, CDR2 SQIVND (reference sequence). The V segment lost 5 bases and the J segment 0 bases; nucleotides outside the gene matches: 7. This CDR3 spans 18 amino acids. CDR3 amino acids: CASSVTSGRFANTGELFF. CDR3 sequence (DNA): TGTGCCAGTAGTGTCACTAGCGGGAGGTTCGCGAACACCGGGGAGCTGTTTTTT.

This clonotype was observed once. V gene TRBV20-1 combines with J gene TRBJ1-1; D ambiguous. Germline CDR1 reads DFQATT; CDR2 reads SNEGSKA (reference sequence). Trimming shortened V by 3 bases and J by 1 base, and 6 bases separated the two germline ends. The CDR3 consists of 12 residues. DNA for the CDR3: TGCAGTGCTAGGGCAAAGAACACTGAAGCTTTCTTT. Translating it yields CSARAKNTEAFF.

There are a few counts of this clonotype. The chain carries TRBV6-8 and TRBJ2-2; tentative D call: TRBD2 (5 bases). V lost 0 bases, J lost 6 bases, and 8 bases lay in between. CDR1 is MNHGY and CDR2 is SAAAGT in the germline V gene. This CDR3 is built from 14 residues. CDR3 amino acids: CASSYSAGAGELFF. CDR3 bases: TGTGCCAGCAGTTACTCTGCGGGTGCCGGGGAGCTGTTTTTT.

V is TRBV27 and J is TRBJ1-1; 7 bases agree with TRBD1. This CDR3 comprises 12 residues. With 9 bases clipped from V and 4 bases from J, the junction kept 5 bases outside the gene matches. Germline CDR1 is MNHEY and CDR2 is SMNVEV (reference sequence). The CDR3 region is CASFDRATEAFF. The CDR3 DNA follows: TGTGCCAGTTTCGACAGGGCCACTGAAGCTTTCTTT.

There are many counts of this clonotype. This chain connects TRBV19 to TRBJ1-5; D unresolved. The germline V gene encodes CDR1 LNHDA and CDR2 SQIVND (reference sequence). The CDR3 length is 16 residues. V dropped 3 bases and J dropped 3 bases, with 15 bases sitting between them. CDR3 amino acids: CASSMWEGSTNQPQHF. CDR3 nucleotide sequence: TGTGCCAGTAGTATGTGGGAGGGCTCGACCAATCAGCCCCAGCATTTT.

This clonotype was seen a handful of times. This chain connects TRBV7-9 to TRBJ1-1; D unclear. This CDR3 is 13 amino acids long. Germline CDR1 is SEHNR and CDR2 is FQNEAQ (reference sequence). V lost 5 bases to trimming and J lost 5 bases, with 12 bases between them. DNA of the CDR3: TGTGCCAGCAGCGCCGGGGTAGGGACTGAAGCTTTCTTT. Protein sequence: CASSAGVGTEAFF.

V gene TRBV20-1 combines with J gene TRBJ1-1; D is unclear. The CDR3 extends over 15 amino acids. V lost 2 bases, J lost 2 bases, and 15 bases lay in between. Germline CDR1 and CDR2: DFQATT and SNEGSKA (reference sequence). The CDR3 sequence is CSARSWGEGNTEAFF. DNA of the CDR3: TGCAGTGCTAGATCTTGGGGTGAGGGTAACACTGAAGCTTTCTTT.

This clonotype was recorded a few times. This chain joins TRBV2 and TRBJ2-1; perhaps D is TRBD1 or TRBD2 (5 bases each). V was trimmed by 3 bases and J by 2 bases, leaving 14 bases between them. This CDR3 contains 16 residues. The germline V gene encodes CDR1 SNHLY and CDR2 FYNNEI. CDR3 region: CASSDPTRDPYNEQFF. CDR3 coding DNA: TGTGCCAGCAGTGATCCCACCCGGGACCCCTACAATGAGCAGTTCTTC.